This T cell receptor beta chain is from a study of blood T cell repertoires in COVID-19. Assay used: immunoSEQ multiplex PCR; TCRdb lists only in-frame clones, some missing. The sample records about 100,000 clones, about nine tenths being singletons. Germline loops: CDR1 KGHSH, CDR2 LQKENI. V was clipped by 4 bases and J by 7 bases, with 10 bases between them. The CDR3 has 12 amino acids. The V gene is TRBV18, the J gene TRBJ1-1; D is unclear. The material sequenced was peripheral blood. This TCR was recovered from a man in his fifties with active COVID-19. The CDR3 is CASSLRELEAFF. CDR3 sequence (DNA): TGTGCCAGCTCACTACGAGAACTTGAAGCTTTCTTT. Looking up the rest from reference TRBV18 and TRBJ1-1 gives the full variable domain: NAGVMQNPRHLVRRRGQEARLRCSPMKGHSHVYWYRQLPEEGLKFMVYLQKENIIDESGMPKERFSAEFPKEGPSILRIQQVVRGDSAAYFCASSLRELEAFFGQGTRLTVV.